The next 4 T cell receptor beta chains were all read from a single sample in a study of shared clonotypes between healthy human individuals. This table comes from immunoSEQ multiplex PCR, and its TCRdb copy is limited to in-frame clones, with some not included. Of some 2,400,000 clones listed, roughly 95% are singletons. Input material: naive CD4+ T cells sorted from blood. Described subset: CD45RA+ positively selected. These receptors all stem from a man aged 18 to 35 in good health.

As DNA, the CDR3 is TGCAGCGGGTGTCGGCTAGCGGGAGGGATTCTCTACAATGAGCAGTTCTTC. It codes for CSGCRLAGGILYNEQFF. The genes are TRBV29-1 and TRBJ2-1, with 12 bases identical to TRBD2. The CDR3 totals 17 residues. The germline V gene encodes CDR1 SQVTM and CDR2 ANQGSEA. The junction had 13 bases not matched to a gene; V was cut back by 7 bases and J by 3 bases.

The chain couples TRBV28 to TRBJ1-1, with D unclear. Germline V CDR1 and CDR2: MDHEN, SYDVKM. The CDR3 is made up of 14 amino acids. V was shortened by 6 bases and J by 5 bases, with 16 bases between the two germline ends. CDR3 nucleotide sequence: TGTGCCAGCAGGAGAATGGGGTCGCGGACTGAAGCTTTCTTT. It encodes CASRRMGSRTEAFF.

The CDR3 nucleotides are TGTGCCTGGAGTGAAATGGAAGGCTACACCTTC. Its translation: CAWSEMEGYTF. The chain couples TRBV30 to TRBJ1-2; D unclear. There are 11 residues in the CDR3. Germline CDR1 and CDR2: GTSNPN and SVGIG (reference sequence). V lost 1 base, J lost 8 bases, and 8 bases lay in between.

J is TRBJ1-6 and V is TRBV30; weak D call: TRBD1 (5 bases). Germline V CDR1 and CDR2: GTSNPN, SVGIG (reference sequence). Trimming removed 3 bases at V and 4 bases at J, with 16 bases between. CDR3 length: 16 residues. The CDR3 loop is CAWSANQGFYNSPLHF. Here the CDR3 DNA reads TGTGCCTGGAGCGCAAATCAGGGTTTTTATAATTCACCCCTCCACTTT.